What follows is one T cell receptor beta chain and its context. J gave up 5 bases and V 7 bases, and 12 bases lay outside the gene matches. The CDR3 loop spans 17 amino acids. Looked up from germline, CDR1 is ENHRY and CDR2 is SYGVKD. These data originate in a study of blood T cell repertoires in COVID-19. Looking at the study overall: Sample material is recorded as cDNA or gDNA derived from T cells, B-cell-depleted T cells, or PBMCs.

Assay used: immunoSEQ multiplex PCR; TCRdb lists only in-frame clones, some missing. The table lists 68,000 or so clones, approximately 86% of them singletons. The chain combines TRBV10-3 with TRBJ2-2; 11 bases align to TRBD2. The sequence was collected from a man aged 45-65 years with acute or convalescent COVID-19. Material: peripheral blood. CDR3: CAIKGSRGLAETGELFF. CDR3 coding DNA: TGTGCCATCAAGGGGTCTCGGGGACTAGCGGAAACCGGGGAGCTGTTTTTT.